The 11 T cell receptor beta chains below all came from one sample that was sequenced in a study of CD8 T cells in ankylosing spondylitis. Study-wide results and limits: There was a TCR beta motif, made of several highly homologous variants, that appeared characteristic of ankylosing spondylitis blood.

These receptors' antigens are unknown. TCRdb independently ran MiXCR on the 5' RACE reads; one entry per CDR3 protein. Among 750,000 to 850,000 distinct CDR3 sequences listed, around 11% were seen once. Material: blood, either unsorted or a sorted T cell fraction (not recorded which). The receptors come from a male donor with ankylosing spondylitis.

The genes are TRBV5-1 and TRBJ1-5; 7 positions match TRBD1. This CDR3 comprises 15 residues. Germline loops: CDR1 SGHRS, CDR2 YFSETQ. The ends lost 4 bases at V and 3 bases at J; junction bases unmatched: 7. DNA of the CDR3: TGCGCCAGCAGCCTAGCAGGGGGGATCAATCAGCCCCAGCATTTT. This encodes CASSLAGGINQPQHF.

This clonotype was counted only a few times. V usage is TRBV5-1 and J usage is TRBJ1-1; D is perhaps TRBD1 (5 bases). The CDR3 extends over 16 amino acids. The V gene's germline CDR1 is SGHRS and CDR2 YFSETQ. V lost 3 bases and J lost 3, with 18 bases in between. The CDR3 nucleotides are TGCGCCAGCAGCTCGATTTCCGGGGCCGTGGACACTGAAGCTTTCTTT. Amino acid sequence: CASSSISGAVDTEAFF.

This clonotype came up a few times. V and J are TRBV10-3 and TRBJ2-3; 7 nucleotides align to TRBD1. Trimming at V came to 4 bases and at J to 0 bases, leaving 7 bases not matched to a gene. Germline CDR1 and CDR2: ENHRY and SYGVKD. CDR3 length: 16 residues. CDR3 sequence (DNA): TGTGCCATCAGTGGGCCCGGACAGGCTAGCACAGATACGCAGTATTTT. As protein: CAISGPGQASTDTQYF.

J is TRBJ2-3 and V is TRBV7-3; possible D gene TRBD1, 7 bases. The CDR3 runs to 16 residues. Per the germline V gene, CDR1 is SGHTA and CDR2 is FQGTGA. V was trimmed by 3 bases and J by 2 bases, leaving 15 bases between them. The CDR3 sequence: CASSFRGAGNTDTQYF. CDR3 in DNA: TGTGCCAGCAGCTTCAGGGGGGCCGGGAACACAGATACGCAGTATTTT.

This clonotype was picked up a small number of times. The chain carries TRBV6-5 and TRBJ1-2; 7 bases align to TRBD1. V gave up 0 bases and J gave up 6 bases; unmatched junction bases: 4. The CDR3 loop spans 14 amino acids. The germline gives CDR1 MNHEY, CDR2 SVGAGI. The CDR3 nucleotides read TGTGCCAGCAGTTACTCGGGACAGATAAATGGCTACACCTTC. It codes for CASSYSGQINGYTF.

V gene TRBV6-2 or TRBV6-3 combines with J gene TRBJ2-7; the D gene is possibly TRBD1 (5 bases). The CDR3 has 16 amino acids. CDR1 and CDR2 (germline): MNHEY, SVGEGT. The V and J ends lost 0 bases and 3 bases respectively, with 15 bases between them. As DNA, the CDR3 is TGTGCCAGCAGTTACTCGCCGACAGAAGCTGTCTACGAGCAGTACTTC. Amino acid sequence: CASSYSPTEAVYEQYF.

This clonotype has ten or more counts. The genes are TRBV12-3 or TRBV12-4 and TRBJ2-1; D may correspond to TRBD1 or TRBD2 (5 bases each). The CDR3 is 21 residues long. The V and J ends lost 0 bases and 8 bases respectively, with 32 bases between them. CDR3 amino acids: CASSLALGAGPSPMSMDEQFF. CDR3 nucleotide sequence: TGTGCCAGCAGTTTAGCGCTTGGGGCGGGCCCTTCCCCAATGTCAATGGATGAGCAGTTCTTC.

In its sample, this clonotype was seen many times. This sequence joins TRBV5-1 and TRBJ1-5; no clear D gene. Germline CDR1 and CDR2: SGHRS and YFSETQ. The CDR3 is made up of 14 amino acids. V was shortened by 0 bases and J by 5 bases, with 9 bases between the two germline ends. The CDR3 protein is CASSLGGVDQPQHF. The CDR3 DNA reads TGCGCCAGCAGCTTGGGGGGAGTCGATCAGCCCCAGCATTTT.

Remarks on this clonotype: This clone may be a read error of a much larger clone one base away. The chain has TRBV29-1 and TRBJ1-1, with TRBD1 as a possible D gene (5 bases). This CDR3 has 15 residues. Germline CDR1 is SQVTM and CDR2 is ANQGSEA. In DNA, the CDR3 is TGCAGGGTTGAAGGGGTTCAGGTAGGGAACACTGAAGCTTTCTTT. It translates to CRVEGVQVGNTEAFF.

The chain is built from TRBV10-3 and TRBJ2-7; D not certain. Trimming pared 6 bases from V and 1 base from J, leaving 16 bases between. The CDR3 length is 15 residues. Germline CDR1 ENHRY, CDR2 SYGVKD. In DNA, the CDR3 is TGTGCCATCAGCCCCGTTTTACAGAATTCCTACGAGCAGTACTTC. Protein product: CAISPVLQNSYEQYF.

The genes are TRBV29-1 and TRBJ2-5; TRBD2 is a possible D gene (6 bases). The V gene's germline CDR1 is SQVTM and CDR2 ANQGSEA. The ends were cut back, 5 bases at V and 4 bases at J, with 20 bases in the middle. The CDR3 sequence is 15 residues long. This CDR3 reads CSVQAGRRGGETQYF. CDR3 DNA sequence: TGCAGCGTTCAGGCAGGGAGAAGGGGAGGAGAGACCCAGTACTTC.